Each of the 6 T cell receptor beta chains below was sequenced from the same sample in a study of cytomegalovirus exposure and HLA in healthy donors. The PCR was carried out with 60 Vbeta primers and 13 Jbeta primers. TCRdb's table, derived via immunoSEQ multiplex PCR, lists solely in-frame clones and lacks some. The repertoire has some 200,000 clones, around 85% of them found once; the top ten carry 6.3%. Sequenced input: PBMCs. Receptors were obtained from a man aged 35 to 55 in good health and CMV-seropositive.

The chain recombines TRBV10-3 with TRBJ2-5, with D possibly matching TRBD2 (6 bases). V lost 2 bases, J lost 5 bases, and 6 bases lay in between. The length of the CDR3 is 12 residues. The germline CDR1 and CDR2 sequences are ENHRY and SYGVKD. CDR3: CAISEAGETQYF. The CDR3 coding sequence is TGTGCCATCAGTGAGGCGGGGGAGACCCAGTACTTC.

V gene TRBV6-1 combines with J gene TRBJ2-7; tentative D call: TRBD1 (6 bases). There are 13 residues in the CDR3. The germline gives CDR1 MNHNS, CDR2 SASEGT. V was shortened by 0 bases and J by 6 bases, with 9 bases between the two germline ends. DNA of the CDR3: TGTGCCAGCAGTGAAGCCCAGGGGACCGAGCAGTACTTC. Translating it yields CASSEAQGTEQYF.

A word on this clone: Just one base apart from a much larger clone, this may be a read error. This chain connects TRBV28 to TRBJ1-2; 8 positions match TRBD1. Germline CDR1 reads MDHEN; CDR2 reads SYDVKM. The CDR3 runs 13 residues. The trim removed 5 bases at V and 2 bases at J, leaving 1 base unmatched. Written as DNA, the CDR3 is TGTGCCAGCAGTCGGACAGGGAACTATGGCTACACCTTC. It is translated as CASSRTGNYGYTF.

This clone showed up just a few times. The gene calls are TRBV7-3 and TRBJ2-7; the match to TRBD1 covers 11 bases. V was clipped by 1 base and J by 3 bases; unmatched bases: 5. This CDR3 has 16 residues. Germline V gene lookup returns CDR1 SGHTA and CDR2 FQGTGA. The CDR3 sequence: CASSLSGQGASYEQYF. CDR3 sequence (DNA): TGTGCCAGCAGCTTAAGCGGACAGGGGGCCAGCTACGAGCAGTACTTC.

The rearrangement joins TRBV11-3 to TRBJ2-7; tentative D call: TRBD1 (6 bases). V was shortened by 1 base and J by 2 bases, with 15 bases between the two germline ends. Germline assignment: CDR1 SGHNT and CDR2 YENEEA. This CDR3 has 16 residues. CDR3 region: CASSLGQGSFTYEQYF. DNA for the CDR3: TGTGCCAGCAGCTTAGGCCAGGGGTCCTTTACCTACGAGCAGTACTTC.

The chain has TRBV6-5 and TRBJ2-7; 8 bases match TRBD1. The CDR3 spans 14 residues. Germline CDR1 MNHEY, CDR2 SVGAGI. V lost 5 bases, J lost 1 base, and 4 bases stayed unmatched. Here the CDR3 DNA reads TGTGCCAGCAGTCTAACAGGGGGGTCCTACGAGCAGTACTTC. Translating it yields CASSLTGGSYEQYF.